This TCR beta chain emerged from a study of lymphopenia after photon versus proton radiotherapy. Study-level points and caveats: Photon-treated patients lost naive T cells and TCR diversity; proton-treated stayed stable. Post-nadir TCR diversity decline inversely tracked overall survival among those who died.

Libraries were prepared by immunoSEQ multiplex PCR; TCRdb keeps only in-frame clonotypes and omits some of them. The top ten clones hold around 2% of a sample with about 70,000 clones, approximately 90% of them seen once. With 6 bases removed from V and 4 bases from J, the gap between germline ends came to 22 bases. The CDR3 totals 16 residues. In germline, CDR1 is MNHEY, CDR2 SMNVEV (reference sequence). Worth noting for this clone: Its specificity is not known.

The starting material was peripheral blood, obtained from a patient treated with photon-based radiotherapy. The V gene is TRBV27, the J gene TRBJ2-7, with D tentatively TRBD1 (6 bases). The TCR originated in a woman in her forties with cholangiocarcinoma. The CDR3 here is CASSSPTTQGAYEQYF. CDR3 nucleotides: TGTGCCAGCAGCTCCCCGACAACACAGGGCGCGTACGAGCAGTACTTC.